Listed below are T cell receptor beta chains from one sample, sequenced in a study of blood T cells in healthy people across ages. MiXCR, applied by TCRdb to the 5' RACE reads, yields one record per CDR3 protein. The data contain around 2 million distinct CDR3 sequences, about two fifths of them singletons. Sequencing input: blood. The source of these receptors is a human donor in good health. Both conserved end residues are part of each CDR3. The D gene is left open where the match is weak. Not every row has a clone size; where given, it reads once, few, many or a size class.

size	D	V	J	length	CDR3	DNA
NA	NA	TRBV5-1	TRBJ2-7	13	CASSENRRYEQYF	TGCGCCAGCAGCGAGAATAGGCGCTACGAGCAGTACTTC
NA	NA	TRBV29-1	TRBJ2-7	11	CSVETGHEQYF	TGCAGCGTTGAAACAGGCCACGAGCAGTACTTC
NA	NA	TRBV7-9	TRBJ2-3	17	CASSLPKRGPGGDTQYF	TGTGCCAGCAGCTTGCCGAAACGGGGGCCCGGTGGAGATACGCAGTATTTT
NA	NA	TRBV28	TRBJ1-2	18	CAHPSRNHIWDGNYGYTF	TGTGCCCACCCTAGCCGAAATCATATCTGGGACGGGAACTATGGCTACACCTTC
few	NA	TRBV7-6	TRBJ2-4	15	CASSPAEGLSNIQYF	TGTGCCAGCAGCCCCGCGGAGGGGCTTTCAAACATTCAGTACTTC
NA	NA	TRBV6-2/TRBV6-3	TRBJ2-7	16	CASSYRQTDFSYEQYF	TGTGCCAGCAGTTACAGGCAGACAGACTTCTCCTACGAGCAGTACTTC
NA	TRBD2	TRBV2	TRBJ2-3	14	CASRGLAGPDTQYF	TGTGCCAGCAGGGGACTAGCGGGGCCAGATACGCAGTATTTT
NA	TRBD1	TRBV4-3	TRBJ2-1	16	CASSQDGTGYYNEQFF	TGCGCCAGCAGCCAAGATGGGACAGGGTATTACAATGAGCAGTTCTTC
NA	NA	TRBV4-3	TRBJ1-2	15	CASSQERGGAGGYTF	TGCGCCAGCAGCCAAGAGAGGGGAGGGGCTGGTGGCTACACCTTC
NA	NA	TRBV4-2	TRBJ1-5	16	CASSQDRGGPNSPQHF	TGTGCCAGCAGCCAAGACAGGGGAGGGCCAAACAGCCCCCAGCATTTT
NA	TRBD2	TRBV20-1	TRBJ2-1	14	CSAPGTSRYNEQFF	TGCAGTGCGCCCGGGACTAGCAGGTACAATGAGCAGTTCTTC
NA	TRBD1	TRBV7-2	TRBJ2-7	15	CASSPSSQGAYEQYF	TGTGCCAGCAGCCCGTCAAGCCAGGGGGCCTACGAGCAGTACTTC
NA	NA	TRBV2	TRBJ1-2	12	CASSSIGAGYTF	TGTGCCAGCAGTTCTATAGGGGCAGGCTACACCTTC
NA	NA	TRBV18	TRBJ2-7	14	CASRWTMNSYEQYF	TGTGCCAGCCGGTGGACGATGAACTCCTACGAGCAGTACTTC
NA	NA	TRBV3-1	TRBJ2-3	14	CASSTGGPPGTQYF	TGTGCCAGCAGCACGGGGGGCCCACCGGGTACGCAGTATTTT
NA	TRBD1	TRBV5-6	TRBJ2-7	16	CASSAEYRDRTYEQYF	TGTGCCAGCAGCGCCGAATACCGGGACAGAACCTACGAGCAGTACTTC
many	NA	TRBV20-1	TRBJ1-6	14	CSATPVSYNSPLHF	TGCAGTGCTACCCCGGTCTCCTATAATTCACCCCTCCACTTT
few	NA	TRBV28	TRBJ1-4	16	CASSLYWGTTNEKLFF	TGTGCCAGCAGTTTGTATTGGGGGACAACTAATGAAAAACTGTTTTTT
few	TRBD2	TRBV6-6	TRBJ2-5	17	CASSTGLAGVYQETQYF	TGTGCCAGCAGTACCGGACTAGCGGGGGTGTACCAAGAGACCCAGTACTTC
once	NA	TRBV10-3	TRBJ1-1	15	CAISEATKRDQLAFF	TGTGCCATCAGTGAGGCGACTAAAAGGGACCAACTAGCTTTCTTT
NA	NA	TRBV7-2	TRBJ1-2	13	CASNTPPLWDYTF	TGTGCCAGCAACACCCCACCTCTCTGGGACTACACCTTC
NA	TRBD1	TRBV7-3	TRBJ1-6	15	CASSLNPGGGSPLHF	TGTGCCAGCAGCCTGAACCCAGGGGGTGGTTCACCCCTCCACTTT
few	NA	TRBV7-9	TRBJ2-1	16	CASSAIEVHSYNEQFF	TGTGCCAGCAGCGCGATAGAGGTCCACTCCTACAATGAGCAGTTCTTC
few	TRBD2	TRBV20-1	TRBJ2-5	14	CSAFGTSGQETQYF	TGCAGTGCTTTCGGGACTAGCGGACAAGAGACCCAGTACTTC
few	NA	TRBV19	TRBJ2-1	13	CASSILLRSEQFF	TGTGCCAGTAGTATTCTGTTGAGGAGTGAGCAGTTCTTC
NA	NA	TRBV7-3	TRBJ1-4	15	CASSQTGTSGEKLFF	TGTGCCAGCAGCCAAACGGGTACGAGCGGTGAAAAACTGTTTTTT
NA	NA	TRBV12-3/TRBV12-4	TRBJ2-1	14	CASSLAVGSNEQFF	TGTGCCAGCAGTTTGGCCGTCGGTTCCAATGAGCAGTTCTTC
few	NA	TRBV15	TRBJ1-2	13	CATSRAVSRGYTF	TGTGCCACCAGCAGAGCGGTATCGCGGGGCTACACCTTC
NA	NA	TRBV20-1	TRBJ2-5	13	CSASVSGSETQYF	TGCAGTGCTAGTGTTTCAGGGTCCGAGACCCAGTACTTC
few	NA	TRBV29-1	TRBJ2-3	15	CSVEDEAGPTDTQYF	TGCAGCGTTGAAGATGAGGCAGGGCCCACAGATACGCAGTATTTT
few	NA	TRBV20-1	TRBJ2-1	14	CSAMGSSSYNEQFF	TGCAGTGCTATGGGCTCCAGCTCCTACAATGAGCAGTTCTTC
many	NA	TRBV4-1	TRBJ2-1	17	CASSQDRVTGTVDEQFF	TGCGCCAGCAGCCAAGATCGTGTAACGGGTACGGTAGATGAGCAGTTCTTC
few	NA	TRBV27	TRBJ2-1	14	CASSLPARDGEQFF	TGTGCCAGCAGTTTACCGGCCAGGGATGGTGAGCAGTTCTTC